This T cell receptor (beta chain) was recorded in a study of CXCR3-negative and CXCR3-positive naive CD8 T cells. All TRB cDNA libraries came from 5' RACE performed with UMI labels. From its re-call of the 5' RACE reads, TCRdb lists each CDR3 protein once, without DNA. This repertoire includes around 7,400 distinct CDR3 sequences. The CDR3 sequence is 13 residues long. Per germline, CDR1 SGHVS and CDR2 FNYEAQ. The receptor comes from a human donor in good health. Some clones in this sample may be carry-over from other donors' samples. The V call is TRBV7-6, the J call TRBJ1-5; TCRdb's D gene call, TRBD1, goes unchecked for lack of DNA. Sequenced material: naive CXCR3- CD8+ T cells from blood. Documented subset: CD45RO-CCR7+CD27+CD95- naive CD8+ T cells lacking CXCR3 (TNR3-). CDR3 protein: CASSLGDDQPQHF.